This T cell receptor beta chain comes out of a study of OX40 agonist ivuxolimab in advanced cancers. Study results and caveats: It was not determined which antigens were specifically recognized by the peripheral T cells that had undergone clonal expansion.

Of note for this clone: Its antigen remains unidentified.

The table came from immunoSEQ multiplex PCR; TCRdb's copy has only in-frame clones and leaves some out. The sample records tens of thousands of clones, 70% to 90% being singletons. The sample was CD4+ or CD8+ T cells sorted from blood, taken in a trial of the OX40 agonist ivuxolimab. This receptor was obtained from an adult with an advanced solid tumor such as melanoma, head and neck, liver or kidney cancer.

CDR3 DNA: TGTGCCAGCAGCCAAGAAGAGTGGAGGCCAGCTAACTATGGCTACACCTTC. It encodes CASSQEEWRPANYGYTF. The V gene is TRBV4-2, the J gene TRBJ1-2; unclear D gene. Deletions cut 0 bases from V and 0 bases from J, with 14 bases between. Germline CDR1 is LGHNA and CDR2 is YNFKEQ. The length of the CDR3 is 17 residues.